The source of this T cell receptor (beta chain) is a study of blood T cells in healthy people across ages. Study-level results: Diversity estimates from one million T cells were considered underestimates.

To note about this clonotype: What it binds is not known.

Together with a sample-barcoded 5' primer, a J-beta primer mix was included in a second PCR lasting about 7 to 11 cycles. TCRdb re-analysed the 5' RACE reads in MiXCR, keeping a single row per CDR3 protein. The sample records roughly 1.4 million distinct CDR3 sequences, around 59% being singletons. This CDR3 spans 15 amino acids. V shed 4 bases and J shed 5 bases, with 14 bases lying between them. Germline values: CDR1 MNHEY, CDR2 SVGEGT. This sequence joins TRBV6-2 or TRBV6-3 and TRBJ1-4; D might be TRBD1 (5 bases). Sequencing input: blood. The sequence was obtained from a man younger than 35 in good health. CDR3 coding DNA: TGTGCCAGCAGTTTGGAACACAGGAGGAATGAAAAACTGTTTTTT. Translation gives CASSLEHRRNEKLFF.